This TCR beta chain is drawn from a study of T cell responses to AZD1222 COVID-19 vaccine. Whole-study findings and limits: CD4 TCRs linked to vaccination spanned spike, dominating at 160-218 and 743-854. Among the donors, most were white British and more were female, and clonal diversity was possibly underestimated. Just a handful of AZD1222 recipients were seropositive at baseline. Samples come after the peak T cell response, not at day 14.

The CDR3 runs to 13 residues. The germline gives CDR1 SNHLY, CDR2 FYNNEI. The V and J ends lost 10 bases and 4 bases, in that order; junction bases with no gene match: 6. The protocol was immunoSEQ multiplex PCR, while the TCRdb copy is restricted to in-frame clones and leaves out a portion. This sample has 140,000 to 150,000 clones, with roughly nine tenths found just once. Concerning this clone: The antigen is undetermined.

Sequenced here: peripheral blood, sampled on day 0 of AZD1222 vaccination. The chain uses TRBV2 and TRBJ2-7; 11 bases line up with TRBD1. The sequence was obtained from an adult in good health. The CDR3 nucleotides are TGTGCCACCGGGACAGGGGGGCAGTACGAGCAGTACTTC. This codes for CATGTGGQYEQYF.